The 25 T cell receptor beta chains in this list originate from one sample, sequenced in a study of long-term antiretroviral therapy in people with HIV. An immunoSEQ assay, version v3.0, was performed at survey level. Sequencing used immunoSEQ multiplex PCR; TCRdb keeps in-frame clones, though not all of them. The sample includes under 45,000 clones, 80% to 90% of them seen just once. This sample comprised unsorted PBMCs, obtained approximately 2.9 years before starting antiretroviral therapy. The receptors shown here come from a woman aged 30 to 39 with HIV.

The chain recombines TRBV11-2 with TRBJ2-7; D is undetermined. Trimming left V 4 bases short and J 2 bases short, with 3 bases between. CDR1 and CDR2 from the germline V gene are SGHAT and FQNNGV. This CDR3 region has 11 residues. For the CDR3, the DNA is TGTGCCAGCAGCTCGGCCTACGAGCAGTACGTC. It codes for CASSSAYEQYV.

This clone occurred a few times. The rearrangement joins TRBV29-1 to TRBJ1-3; D gene ambiguous. Germline CDR1 is SQVTM and CDR2 is ANQGSEA. This CDR3 has 12 residues. The V gene lost 7 bases and the J gene lost 0 bases, with 7 bases spanning the gap. The CDR3 reads CSGALSGNTIYF. The CDR3 DNA reads as TGCAGCGGTGCACTCTCTGGAAACACCATATATTTT.

This clone occurred a few times. The chain has TRBV5-5 and TRBJ1-2; D is ambiguous. Trimming cost V 4 bases and J 4 bases, with 8 bases left between them. This CDR3 contains 12 residues. Germline CDR1 is SGHKS and CDR2 is YYEKEE (reference sequence). CDR3 coding DNA: TGTGCCAGCAGCAGTCCCACCTATGGCTACACCTTC. Translated: CASSSPTYGYTF.

V is TRBV4-2 and J is TRBJ2-1, with D unclear. This CDR3 is built from 15 residues. The germline V gene has CDR1 LGHNA and CDR2 YNFKEQ. Trimming stripped 0 bases from V and 5 bases from J, with 11 bases between. For the CDR3, the DNA is TGTGCCAGCAGCCAAGACATGGGTTTTCACAATGAGCAGTTCTTC. This codes for CASSQDMGFHNEQFF.

V usage is TRBV19 and J usage is TRBJ2-5, with no clear D. The CDR3 consists of 14 residues. V was clipped by 1 base and J by 1 base, with 7 bases between them. Germline CDR1 LNHDA, CDR2 SQIVND (reference sequence). CDR3 nucleotide sequence: TGTGCCAGTAGTATAGGTGGTAGCCAAGAGACCCAGTACTTC. Translation: CASSIGGSQETQYF.

The CDR3 protein is CASSYYDAGELFF. The CDR3 DNA reads as TGTGCCAGCAGCTACTATGACGCCGGGGAGCTGTTTTTT. J is TRBJ2-2 and V is TRBV7-6; D gene unclear. Deletions cut 4 bases from V and 6 bases from J, with 9 bases between. The CDR3 contains 13 residues. Germline CDR1 SGHVS, CDR2 FNYEAQ. The full variable domain, completed using reference TRBV7-6 and TRBJ2-2, is GAGVSQSPRYKVTKRGQDVALRCDPISGHVSLYWYRQALGQGPEFLTYFNYEAQQDKSGLPNDRFSAERPEGSISTLTIQRTEQRDSAMYRCASSYYDAGELFFGEGSRLTVL.

The chain carries TRBV7-2 and TRBJ2-7; D possibly corresponds to TRBD2 (6 bases). The ends were cut back, 5 bases at V and 0 bases at J, with 14 bases in the middle. Germline V lookup: CDR1 SGHTA, CDR2 FQGNSA. This CDR3 comprises 15 residues. CDR3 in amino acids: CASSPDAGFSYEQYF. DNA for the CDR3: TGTGCCAGCAGCCCCGATGCGGGATTCTCCTACGAGCAGTACTTC. Supplemented by reference TRBV7-2 and TRBJ2-7, the full variable domain reads GAGVSQSPSNKVTEKGKDVELRCDPISGHTALYWYRQSLGQGLEFLIYFQGNSAPDKSGLPSDRFSAERTGGSVSTLTIQRTQQEDSAVYLCASSPDAGFSYEQYFGPGTRLTVT.

This clone has only one observation. This rearrangement joins TRBV9 to TRBJ2-3, with 7 bases lining up with TRBD2. Germline CDR1 reads SGDLS; CDR2 reads YYNGEE. J was trimmed by 4 bases and V by 4 bases; bases with no gene match: 9. CDR3 size: 15 residues. This CDR3 is CASSPPGTNSDTQYF. The DNA of the CDR3 is TGTGCCAGCAGCCCCCCAGGGACTAACTCAGATACGCAGTATTTT. Based on the CDR3 plus reference TRBV9 and TRBJ2-3, the full variable domain is DSGVTQTPKHLITATGQRVTLRCSPRSGDLSVYWYQQSLDQGLQFLIQYYNGEERAKGNILERFSAQQFPDLHSELNLSSLELGDSALYFCASSPPGTNSDTQYFGPGTRLTVL.

The chain has TRBV6-1 and TRBJ2-1; TRBD2 matches 11 bases. Trimming removed 7 bases from V and 3 bases from J; junction bases left unmatched: 5. Looked up from germline, CDR1 is MNHNS and CDR2 is SASEGT. This CDR3 has 15 amino acids. In DNA, the CDR3 is TGTGCCAGCATTCTAGCGGGGGGCTTCTACAATGAGCAGTTCTTC. Translating gives CASILAGGFYNEQFF.

The J gene is TRBJ1-2, the V gene TRBV19, with D hard to call. Germline V lookup: CDR1 LNHDA, CDR2 SQIVND (reference sequence). V dropped 4 bases and J dropped 5 bases, with 23 bases sitting between them. This CDR3 comprises 17 residues. The CDR3 region is CASSTNRGRGKEYGYTF. CDR3 DNA: TGTGCCAGTAGTACCAACCGCGGACGGGGAAAGGAGTATGGCTACACCTTC.

This clone was found a few times. The CDR3 sequence is CASKRAGRERQYV. The CDR3 nucleotides read TGTGCCAGCAAAAGAGCAGGCAGGGAGCGGCAGTACGTC. This rearrangement joins TRBV6-1 to TRBJ2-7; D tentatively fits TRBD1 or TRBD2 (5 bases each). Germline V lookup: CDR1 MNHNS, CDR2 SASEGT. CDR3 length: 13 residues. V shed 7 bases and J shed 9 bases, with 19 bases lying between them.

This clone turned up a few times. This sequence joins TRBV6-1 and TRBJ2-1; D is possibly TRBD1 (6 bases). The CDR3 length is 15 residues. Germline values: CDR1 MNHNS, CDR2 SASEGT. V lost 4 bases and J 7 bases, leaving 17 bases between the germline ends. CDR3 coding DNA: TGTGCCAGCAGTGTCCGGGACACAACCCCAAATGAGCAGTTCTTC. Protein: CASSVRDTTPNEQFF.

The chain employs TRBV6-1 and TRBJ1-1; D unresolved. CDR1 is MNHNS, CDR2 SASEGT, per germline. The CDR3 is 12 residues long. The CDR3 protein is CSGGHLNTEAFF. DNA of the CDR3: TGTTCAGGAGGGCACTTGAACACTGAAGCTTTCTTT.

In nucleotides, the CDR3 is TGTGCCATCAGTGAGTCGACTCCGGGACAGGGGAACCAAGAGACCCAGTACTTC. Protein product: CAISESTPGQGNQETQYF. The chain employs TRBV10-3 and TRBJ2-5; 10 bases are shared with TRBD1. Germline lookup yields CDR1 ENHRY and CDR2 SYGVKD. The ends lost 0 bases at V and 0 bases at J; junction bases unmatched: 7. This CDR3 has 18 amino acids.

This sequence joins TRBV10-3 and TRBJ2-2; D possibly uses TRBD1 or TRBD2 (5 bases each). V lost 3 bases to trimming and J lost 4 bases, with 15 bases between them. CDR1 is ENHRY, CDR2 SYGVKD, per germline. This CDR3 contains 16 residues. Here the CDR3 reads CAISEIPGPTTGELFF. CDR3 nucleotides: TGTGCCATCAGTGAAATACCGGGACCGACCACCGGGGAGCTGTTTTTT.

The rearrangement uses TRBV5-5 and TRBJ2-7; possible D gene TRBD1, 6 bases. The V end lost 6 bases, the J end lost 3 bases, and 16 bases lay between the germline ends. Germline CDR1 is SGHKS and CDR2 is YYEKEE (reference sequence). The length of the CDR3 is 14 residues. For the CDR3, the DNA is TGTGCCAGCACCCTAGACAGGAACTTCTACGAGCAGTACTTC. Encoded protein: CASTLDRNFYEQYF.

A single count supports this clone. The J gene is TRBJ1-1, the V gene TRBV6-5; tentative D call: TRBD1 (6 bases). V gave up 8 bases and J gave up 7 bases, with 14 bases separating them. The germline CDR1 and CDR2 sequences are MNHEY and SVGAGI. CDR3 length equals 12 residues. CDR3 amino acids: CASLKQGVEAFF. The CDR3 nucleotides read TGTGCCAGCCTGAAACAGGGCGTTGAAGCTTTCTTT.

The chain combines TRBV9 with TRBJ1-2, with 7 nucleotides matching TRBD1. V trimming: 3 bases; J trimming: 7 bases; junction bases outside the gene matches: 6. This CDR3 has 13 amino acids. The germline CDR1 and CDR2 sequences are SGDLS and YYNGEE. The CDR3: CASSDGWDSGYTF. DNA for the CDR3: TGTGCCAGCAGCGACGGATGGGACAGTGGCTACACCTTC.

V gene TRBV28 combines with J gene TRBJ2-1; no firm D call. There are 19 residues in the CDR3. V was shortened by 4 bases and J by 0 bases, with 22 bases between the two germline ends. Germline assignment: CDR1 MDHEN and CDR2 SYDVKM. CDR3 nucleotides: TGTGCCAGCAGTTCCCTATTAGGGTCCGGCCTAAGCTCCTACAATGAGCAGTTCTTC. It is translated as CASSSLLGSGLSSYNEQFF.

This sequence joins TRBV5-1 and TRBJ2-5, with 8 bases lining up with TRBD2. CDR1 is SGHRS and CDR2 is YFSETQ in the germline V gene. J lost 3 bases, V lost 4 bases, and 5 bases had no gene match. The CDR3 extends over 14 amino acids. CDR3 coding DNA: TGCGCCAGCAGCGGCGGGGGGTCAGAAGAGACCCAGTACTTC. Its translation: CASSGGGSEETQYF.

The rearrangement joins TRBV6-5 to TRBJ1-1; D possibly corresponds to TRBD1 (5 bases). V shed 9 bases and J shed 6 bases, with 20 bases lying between them. Germline CDR1 is MNHEY and CDR2 is SVGAGI. The CDR3 totals 14 residues. The chain's CDR3 is CASRRQEMGAEAFF. The CDR3 coding sequence is TGTGCCAGTAGACGCCAGGAGATGGGGGCTGAAGCTTTCTTT.

The chain has TRBV5-1 and TRBJ1-2; D unresolved. Germline CDR1 and CDR2: SGHRS and YFSETQ. CDR3 length equals 14 residues. With 1 base removed from V and 3 bases from J, the gap between germline ends came to 10 bases. The CDR3 sequence is CASSLLGTDYGYTF. DNA of the CDR3: TGCGCCAGCAGCTTGTTGGGTACAGACTATGGCTACACCTTC.

This chain connects TRBV2 to TRBJ1-6, with D unresolved. Trimming left V 2 bases short and J 0 bases short, with 8 bases between. This CDR3 region has 16 residues. The germline V gene has CDR1 SNHLY and CDR2 FYNNEI. The DNA for the CDR3 is TGTGCCAGCAGTGAACATCCTAGCTCCTATAATTCACCCCTCCACTTT. Amino acid sequence: CASSEHPSSYNSPLHF.

This clone was counted between two and nine times. J is TRBJ2-2 and V is TRBV2; 9 bases map to TRBD2. Germline CDR1 SNHLY, CDR2 FYNNEI. CDR3 length: 15 residues. Germline trimming cut 6 bases from V and 9 bases from J; bases unmatched to any gene: 11. This chain's CDR3 is CASSPRASGERELFF. The CDR3 DNA reads as TGTGCCAGCAGCCCCCGGGCTAGCGGGGAGAGGGAGCTGTTTTTT.

This chain connects TRBV6-5 to TRBJ1-2, with D maybe TRBD1 (5 bases). Trimming took 6 bases from V and 4 from J, leaving 18 bases between them. The germline V gene has CDR1 MNHEY and CDR2 SVGAGI. The length of the CDR3 is 15 residues. The CDR3 loop is CASRTTGTSSYGYTF. For the CDR3, the DNA is TGTGCCAGCAGGACTACGGGGACCTCTTCCTATGGCTACACCTTC.